A selection of T cell receptor beta chains follows, all from one sample in a study of shared T cell receptors in the human thymus. TCRdb keeps only in-frame clones here, not all; method: immunoSEQ multiplex PCR. Among 720,000 or so clones listed, approximately 85% were seen once. A further study also used this sample, focusing on human thymus T cells.

Sequenced: thymocytes. These receptors all come from a girl in the first two years of life with a congenital heart defect. Both conserved end residues are part of each CDR3. The order of the fields is CDR3 protein, V gene, J gene.

cdr3_aa: CASSLLAGGNQPQHF; v_call: TRBV7-6; j_call: TRBJ1-5
cdr3_aa: CASSLHGPWGGTHCGYTF; v_call: TRBV5-1; j_call: TRBJ1-2
cdr3_aa: CASSFRYRMQFLNTIYF; v_call: TRBV7-9; j_call: TRBJ1-3
cdr3_aa: CASSLAGQPGLQADTQYF; v_call: TRBV5-4; j_call: TRBJ2-3
cdr3_aa: CAINRTGKGYTF; v_call: TRBV10-3; j_call: TRBJ1-2
cdr3_aa: CASQIGYGYTF; v_call: TRBV10-2; j_call: TRBJ1-2
cdr3_aa: CASSPGTARGIEAFF; v_call: TRBV19; j_call: TRBJ1-1
cdr3_aa: CASSSPSPDTQYF; v_call: TRBV6-5; j_call: TRBJ2-3
cdr3_aa: CASSLQAPYEQYF; v_call: TRBV27; j_call: TRBJ2-7
cdr3_aa: CASSPRRDRGNGEQFF; v_call: TRBV7-9; j_call: TRBJ2-1
cdr3_aa: CASSSAGGHTGELFF; v_call: TRBV19; j_call: TRBJ2-2
cdr3_aa: CSVEALKRNTGELFF; v_call: TRBV29-1; j_call: TRBJ2-2
cdr3_aa: CASSVLGGSYNSPLHF; v_call: TRBV2; j_call: TRBJ1-6
cdr3_aa: CASGGRTDTQYF; v_call: TRBV6-1; j_call: TRBJ2-3
cdr3_aa: CASNPPGRNTEAFF; v_call: TRBV7-9; j_call: TRBJ1-1
cdr3_aa: CATSRVRRGHGTEAFF; v_call: TRBV15; j_call: TRBJ1-1
cdr3_aa: CASSSDSKNIQYF; v_call: TRBV7-3; j_call: TRBJ2-4
cdr3_aa: CASSEPRTGEAFF; v_call: TRBV25-1; j_call: TRBJ1-1
cdr3_aa: CASSIPGWKRQPQHF; v_call: TRBV19; j_call: TRBJ1-5
cdr3_aa: CASSPGQGNFRGTDTQYF; v_call: TRBV7-9; j_call: TRBJ2-3
cdr3_aa: CASSDDGQGTDTQYF; v_call: TRBV6-4; j_call: TRBJ2-3
cdr3_aa: CASSLYARGYSNQPQHF; v_call: TRBV28; j_call: TRBJ1-5
cdr3_aa: CASSSDIQDPTGVFAFYGYTF; v_call: TRBV5-1; j_call: TRBJ1-2
cdr3_aa: CASSGGPVNTIYF; v_call: TRBV9; j_call: TRBJ1-3
cdr3_aa: CASSFDCKECTEAFF; v_call: TRBV7-9; j_call: TRBJ1-1
cdr3_aa: CAGQMRTGENQPQHF; v_call: TRBV28; j_call: TRBJ1-5
cdr3_aa: CASSSTGEGEINEQFF; v_call: TRBV5-6; j_call: TRBJ2-1
cdr3_aa: CASSPGGNQPQHF; v_call: TRBV18; j_call: TRBJ1-5
cdr3_aa: CSVVGGTGGPLEQYF; v_call: TRBV29-1; j_call: TRBJ2-7
cdr3_aa: CASSENPSGYGYTF; v_call: TRBV2; j_call: TRBJ1-2
cdr3_aa: CASFITGQDERSSYNEQFF; v_call: TRBV5-1; j_call: TRBJ2-1
cdr3_aa: CASSSSEPPETQYF; v_call: TRBV6-6; j_call: TRBJ2-5
cdr3_aa: CASCRGNYGYTF; v_call: TRBV2; j_call: TRBJ1-2
cdr3_aa: CASRERRGGTEAFF; v_call: TRBV6-6; j_call: TRBJ1-1
cdr3_aa: CASSPAVYEKLFF; v_call: TRBV28; j_call: TRBJ1-4
cdr3_aa: CASSQGGRTGGTEAFF; v_call: TRBV7-2; j_call: TRBJ1-1
cdr3_aa: CASSPGPGTGSHTYEQYF; v_call: TRBV5-1; j_call: TRBJ2-7
cdr3_aa: CASSQYRDRGSDEQYF; v_call: TRBV23-1; j_call: TRBJ2-7
cdr3_aa: CASSSTNRLTDTQYF; v_call: TRBV7-9; j_call: TRBJ2-3
cdr3_aa: CASSLGPISHLETQYF; v_call: TRBV11-2; j_call: TRBJ2-5
cdr3_aa: CASSQDHELDRSGNEQFF; v_call: TRBV4-1; j_call: TRBJ2-1
cdr3_aa: CASSLDGLAGGTDTQYF; v_call: TRBV7-8; j_call: TRBJ2-3
cdr3_aa: CASSTSGGLLETQYF; v_call: TRBV6-5; j_call: TRBJ2-5
cdr3_aa: CASSVVSGEGPYTDTQYF; v_call: TRBV9; j_call: TRBJ2-3
cdr3_aa: CASSQDGGRIYGYTF; v_call: TRBV14; j_call: TRBJ1-2
cdr3_aa: CASSPPGHGIFLGYTF; v_call: TRBV2; j_call: TRBJ1-2
cdr3_aa: CASSYSRRGLYGYTF; v_call: TRBV6-5; j_call: TRBJ1-2
cdr3_aa: CASSSTGNNNQPQHF; v_call: TRBV28; j_call: TRBJ1-5
cdr3_aa: CASHKPVPEAFF; v_call: TRBV7-2; j_call: TRBJ1-1
cdr3_aa: CASRVQGNTEAFF; v_call: TRBV19; j_call: TRBJ1-1
cdr3_aa: CASSPGSGVNQPQHF; v_call: TRBV18; j_call: TRBJ1-5